Below are 10 T cell receptor beta chains sequenced from a single sample in a study of cytomegalovirus exposure and HLA in healthy donors (dated by TCRdb to 2016 to 2017). Libraries came from the immunoSEQ multiplex PCR assay. The multiplex PCR relied on a mix of 60 forward primers for TCR Vbeta segments and 13 reverse primers for TCR Jbeta segments. The immuneACCESS repertoire file appears here via TCRdb, limited to in-frame rearrangements. These files lack a portion of the clones; in checked studies, under half of the deficit traces to unresolved V genes, and the cause of the others is not known. In this sample the table shows over 120,000 clones, approximately 82% of which occur a single time. Around a tenth of the sample belongs to the ten largest clones. The sample was PBMCs. The receptors derive from a woman in her sixties in good health and CMV-seropositive.

The chain has TRBV6-5 and TRBJ2-2; D remains unclear. Per germline, CDR1 MNHEY and CDR2 SVGAGI. The CDR3 sequence is 11 residues long. Trimming stripped 7 bases from V and 5 bases from J, with 5 bases between. CDR3 coding DNA: TGTGCCAGCAAATATACCGGGGAGCTGTTTTTT. This translates into CASKYTGELFF.

This sequence joins TRBV4-1 and TRBJ2-5; D might be TRBD2 (5 bases). CDR1 and CDR2 from the germline V gene are MGHRA and YSYEKL. V lost 4 bases and J 5 bases, leaving 14 bases between the germline ends. CDR3 length: 14 amino acids. This CDR3 reads CASSRGYLFETQYF. The CDR3, as DNA: TGCGCCAGCAGCCGCGGGTACCTATTCGAGACCCAGTACTTC.

The rearrangement links TRBV29-1 to TRBJ2-7; D possibly corresponds to TRBD2 (6 bases). This CDR3 region has 13 residues. Germline CDR1 and CDR2: SQVTM and ANQGSEA. V was shortened by 4 bases and J by 4 bases, with 14 bases between the two germline ends. The CDR3: CSVAPDGGYEQYF. For the CDR3, the DNA is TGCAGCGTTGCCCCGGACGGGGGTTACGAGCAGTACTTC.

V is TRBV11-2 and J is TRBJ2-2; D is ambiguous. The V and J ends lost 1 base and 1 base respectively, with 10 bases between them. Looked up from germline, CDR1 is SGHAT and CDR2 is FQNNGV. The CDR3 is 16 residues long. The CDR3 region is CASSLASGMNTGELFF. CDR3 DNA: TGTGCCAGCAGCTTAGCCTCAGGCATGAACACCGGGGAGCTGTTTTTT.

The chain is built from TRBV19 and TRBJ2-7, with 7 bases aligning to TRBD2. V was clipped by 3 bases and J by 5 bases; unmatched bases: 1. Germline values: CDR1 LNHDA, CDR2 SQIVND (reference sequence). This CDR3 is 12 amino acids long. CDR3 region: CASSIGGNEQYF. The CDR3 DNA reads as TGTGCCAGTAGTATCGGGGGGAACGAGCAGTACTTC.

The chain uses TRBV5-1 and TRBJ2-7; D perhaps matches TRBD2 (6 bases). Germline V lookup: CDR1 SGHRS, CDR2 YFSETQ. V shed 7 bases and J shed 3 bases, with 14 bases lying between them. This CDR3 is 13 amino acids long. DNA for the CDR3: TGCGCCAGCGGGGTGGGTAGCGGCTACGAGCAGTACTTC. Its protein is CASGVGSGYEQYF. Complete variable domain (other parts from reference TRBV5-1 and TRBJ2-7): KAGVTQTPRYLIKTRGQQVTLSCSPISGHRSVSWYQQTPGQGLQFLFEYFSETQRNKGNFPGRFSGRQFSNSRSEMNVSTLELGDSALYLCASGVGSGYEQYFGPGTRLTVT.

The V gene is TRBV11-3, the J gene TRBJ1-1; 7 bases align to TRBD1. This CDR3 has 14 residues. CDR1 SGHNT and CDR2 YENEEA come from the germline V gene. With V trimmed by 5 bases and J by 1 base, 4 bases remained unmatched. In DNA form, the CDR3 reads TGTGCCAGCAGCCCGGGACAGACGAACACTGAAGCTTTCTTT. Protein sequence: CASSPGQTNTEAFF. Filled out from reference TRBV11-3 and TRBJ1-1, the complete variable domain reads EAGVVQSPRYKIIEKKQPVAFWCNPISGHNTLYWYLQNLGQGPELLIRYENEEAVDDSQLPKDRFSAERLKGVDSTLKIQPAELGDSAVYLCASSPGQTNTEAFFGQGTRLTVV.

The chain joins TRBV2 to TRBJ2-1, with TRBD2 matching over 13 bases. V dropped 4 bases and J dropped 2; count of bases not matched to a gene: 5. Per germline, CDR1 SNHLY and CDR2 FYNNEI. The CDR3 spans 17 residues. CDR3 sequence: CASSGLAGGVTYNEQFF. The CDR3 DNA sequence: TGTGCCAGCAGTGGACTAGCGGGAGGCGTTACCTACAATGAGCAGTTCTTC.

The CDR3 spells CASSQGLIPGTGELFF. Written as DNA, the CDR3 is TGTGCCAGCAGCCAAGGACTGATCCCGGGCACCGGGGAGCTGTTTTTT. The chain is built from TRBV4-2 and TRBJ2-2; no definite D call. The germline gives CDR1 LGHNA, CDR2 YNFKEQ. The CDR3 is made up of 16 amino acids. V was pared by 1 base and J by 4 bases, with 13 bases between.

The chain uses TRBV28 and TRBJ2-5, with D possibly TRBD1 on 6 matching bases. CDR3 length: 15 amino acids. V lost 4 bases to trimming and J lost 0 bases, with 12 bases between them. CDR1 is MDHEN, CDR2 SYDVKM, per germline. For the CDR3, the DNA is TGTGCCAGCAGTTCATTAGGGACATACCAAGAGACCCAGTACTTC. Protein product: CASSSLGTYQETQYF.